The 8 T cell receptor beta chains listed next were all sequenced from one sample in a study of radiation and T cells in renal cell carcinoma. Assay: immunoSEQ multiplex PCR; the TCRdb copy retains only in-frame clones and omits some. The sample shows over 55,000 clones, around three quarters of them seen only once. This sample's time point: blood 2 weeks post-SBRT. The treatment was: 15 Gy SBRT to primary tumor, nephrectomy 4 weeks later. The starting material was blood, obtained from a patient whose treatment included radiotherapy and nephrectomy. The source is a man aged 60 to 75 with renal cell carcinoma.

Concerning this clone: Additional DNA sequences in this sample encode the identical CDR3. The V and J genes are TRBV27 and TRBJ2-7; 7 bases agree with TRBD1. Trimming took 1 base from V and 2 from J; bases not matched to a gene: 5. The CDR3 extends over 15 amino acids. From germline, CDR1 is MNHEY and CDR2 SMNVEV (reference sequence). For the CDR3, the DNA is TGTGCCAGCAGTTTATATGGACAGGCTACCTACGAGCAGTACTTC. Amino acid sequence: CASSLYGQATYEQYF.

The gene calls are TRBV4-1 and TRBJ2-5, with D possibly being TRBD1 (5 bases). Germline CDR1 and CDR2: MGHRA and YSYEKL. Deletions cut 1 base from V and 1 base from J, with 13 bases between. This CDR3 has 16 amino acids. The CDR3 DNA reads TGCGCCAGCAGCCAAGCTACGACAGAGAGCCAAGAGACCCAGTACTTC. Residues: CASSQATTESQETQYF.

This chain links TRBV5-1 with TRBJ2-1; TRBD1 might be the D (6 bases). Germline loops: CDR1 SGHRS, CDR2 YFSETQ. The CDR3 has 17 amino acids. V lost 4 bases to trimming and J lost 4 bases, with 21 bases between them. The CDR3 region has the DNA TGCGCCAGCAGCCCTACTCCAAGTTCCCAGGGGTACAATGAGCAGTTCTTC. This sequence encodes CASSPTPSSQGYNEQFF.

This chain links TRBV19 with TRBJ1-5, with 11 bases identical to TRBD1. Per the germline V gene, CDR1 is LNHDA and CDR2 is SQIVND (reference sequence). The CDR3 covers 15 residues. V shed 4 bases and J 5 bases; nucleotides not matched to a gene: 4. The CDR3 nucleotides are TGTGCCAGTAGTAAAGGACAGGGGGCATATCAGCCCCAGCATTTT. Translation gives CASSKGQGAYQPQHF.

The chain recombines TRBV7-9 with TRBJ1-1, with D possibly TRBD1 on 6 matching bases. Germline-derived CDR1 and CDR2 are SEHNR and FQNEAQ (reference sequence). The CDR3 has 14 amino acids. The V and J ends lost 1 base and 8 bases respectively, with 14 bases between them. CDR3 nucleotide sequence: TGTGCCAGCAGCTTAGACGCAGGGGCTATCGAAGCTTTCTTT. It encodes CASSLDAGAIEAFF.

The chain carries TRBV7-8 and TRBJ2-2; 12 bases are shared with TRBD2. The ends lost 2 bases at V and 1 base at J; junction bases unmatched: 8. CDR1 and CDR2 (germline): SGHVS, FQNEAQ. This CDR3 is 19 amino acids long. Written as DNA, the CDR3 is TGTGCCAGCAGCTTAATGCCTAGCGGGAGGGGAGTGAACACCGGGGAGCTGTTTTTT. It yields the protein CASSLMPSGRGVNTGELFF.

The chain employs TRBV14 and TRBJ2-1, with 9 bases matching TRBD2. V lost 5 bases, J lost 7 bases, and 6 bases stayed unmatched. The germline gives CDR1 SGHDN, CDR2 FVKESK. This CDR3 has 14 residues. CDR3 loop: CASSGGRAGNEQFF. The CDR3, as DNA: TGTGCCAGCAGCGGCGGGAGGGCCGGGAATGAGCAGTTCTTC.

This clone was counted only a few times. The rearrangement uses TRBV7-9 and TRBJ1-4; D may be TRBD1 (6 bases). Trimming left V 2 bases short and J 10 bases short, with 14 bases between. The germline V gene has CDR1 SEHNR and CDR2 FQNEAQ (reference sequence). CDR3 length equals 14 residues. CDR3 residues: CASSLSDQGLKLFF. As DNA, the CDR3 is TGTGCCAGCAGCTTATCCGATCAGGGGCTAAAACTGTTTTTT.